A selection of T cell receptor beta chains follows, all from one sample in a study of cytomegalovirus exposure and HLA in healthy donors. Sequencing used immunoSEQ multiplex PCR; TCRdb keeps in-frame clones, though not all of them. The sample comprises 110,000 or so clones, 82% of which are singletons, and 1.5% rests with the top ten. The sequencing input was PBMCs. The source of these receptors is a woman aged 18-29 years in good health and CMV-seronegative. CDR3s include the opening cysteine and the closing phenylalanine or tryptophan. D genes are given only for firm matches. A row's size may be missing; if present it is once, few, many or a size class.

v_call	clone_size	j_call	d_call	cdr3_aa
TRBV23-1	NA	TRBJ2-7	TRBD2	CASLRTSVSYEQYF
TRBV6-5	few	TRBJ2-1	NA	CASSYSSGDEQFF
TRBV18	NA	TRBJ1-1	TRBD1	CASSPLQGMDTEAFF
TRBV6-4	NA	TRBJ1-2	NA	CASSGGFYGYTF
TRBV4-1	NA	TRBJ1-5	NA	CASSQDPGGSNQPQHF
TRBV5-8	NA	NA	NA	CASSSLRDTTYEQYF
TRBV2	few	NA	NA	CASSAGTSYEQYF
TRBV29-1	NA	TRBJ2-1	NA	CSVETDGFEQFF
TRBV27	NA	TRBJ2-1	TRBD1	CASSRQGAGYNEQFF
TRBV4-1	NA	TRBJ2-1	TRBD2	CASSQDFSGSFYEQFF
TRBV5-1	NA	TRBJ2-1	NA	CASSSLAIRVSHEQFF
TRBV11-2	NA	TRBJ1-2	NA	CASSLDGGLPYGYTF
TRBV5-1	NA	TRBJ2-7	NA	CASSLDRTSYEQYF
TRBV9	NA	TRBJ1-5	TRBD1	CASSPGQGKRNQPQHF
TRBV27	NA	TRBJ2-3	TRBD2	CASSPLRLAASTDTQYF
TRBV27	few	TRBJ2-5	NA	CASSSADSQETQYF
TRBV6-5	NA	TRBJ2-3	NA	CASRYSFTGGDTQYF
TRBV9	NA	TRBJ2-7	NA	CASSVGLDPSYEQYF
TRBV4-1	NA	TRBJ1-3	NA	CASSQAEPLFGNTIYF
TRBV2	NA	TRBJ2-6	TRBD1	CASSWTGGFGANVLTF
TRBV7-6	NA	TRBJ2-3	TRBD2	CASSSLAGGADTQYF
TRBV5-1	NA	TRBJ2-1	TRBD2	CASRISGTSYNEQFF
TRBV2	NA	TRBJ1-3	TRBD1	CASSAERGQGNTIYF
TRBV6-5	NA	TRBJ2-2	NA	CAITEKVGELFF
TRBV5-5	NA	TRBJ1-5	TRBD1	CASSDRQGGGNQPQHF
TRBV6-5	NA	TRBJ2-2	NA	CASSLRTAPVTGELFF
TRBV5-4	NA	TRBJ2-4	TRBD1	CASSLGHRTGSNIQYF
TRBV7-6	NA	TRBJ2-7	NA	CASSFQGGYEQYF
TRBV7-9	NA	TRBJ1-1	NA	CASSSPEAGTEAFF
TRBV5-4	NA	TRBJ2-1	TRBD2	CASSLLLAGGNEQFF
TRBV11-3	NA	TRBJ2-2	TRBD1	CASSPGGDRTGELFF
TRBV29-1	NA	TRBJ2-1	TRBD2	CSVESGLAGIYNEQFF
TRBV7-2	NA	TRBJ2-7	NA	CASSLEGGLIYEQYF
TRBV7-2	NA	TRBJ2-7	TRBD1	CASSVTGAAYEQYF
TRBV7-6	NA	TRBJ2-3	TRBD2	CASSKWTSGSLSDTQYF
TRBV29-1	once	TRBJ2-1	TRBD1	CSVGSDRVMNEQFF
TRBV29-1	NA	TRBJ2-7	TRBD1	CSVIPRSTGGTYEQYF
TRBV10-3	NA	TRBJ1-1	NA	CAISPLRTENTEAFF
TRBV29-1	once	TRBJ2-7	NA	CSVVRGPYEQYF
TRBV27	NA	TRBJ2-4	NA	CARPPGGEVAKNIQYF